These 4 T cell receptor beta chains share one sample of origin, sequenced in a study of blood T cell repertoires in COVID-19. Using immunoSEQ multiplex PCR, the repertoire was profiled, and TCRdb retains in-frame clones only, with some absent. The data show nearly 350,000 clones, around 88% seen once. Sample: peripheral blood. Receptors were obtained from a man aged 30 to 45 with active or convalescent COVID-19.

Ten or more counts support this clone. The chain has TRBV11-3 and TRBJ2-7, with 9 positions matching TRBD1. The V and J ends lost 5 bases and 10 bases, in that order; junction bases with no gene match: 9. In germline, CDR1 is SGHNT, CDR2 YENEEA. The CDR3 consists of 13 residues. CDR3 nucleotide sequence: TGTGCCAGCAGCGTACTAACGGGACAGGGTCAGTACTTC. This codes for CASSVLTGQGQYF.

The CDR3 loop is CASSLRQGYGYTF. The CDR3 DNA follows: TGTGCCAGCAGTTTAAGGCAGGGGTATGGCTACACCTTC. The chain couples TRBV27 to TRBJ1-2, with TRBD1 as a possible D gene (6 bases). The CDR3 consists of 13 residues. Germline V lookup: CDR1 MNHEY, CDR2 SMNVEV (reference sequence). V was trimmed by 2 bases and J by 5 bases, leaving 9 bases between them.

The chain links TRBV5-8 to TRBJ1-4, with TRBD1 matching over 7 bases. The ends lost 0 bases at V and 8 bases at J; junction bases unmatched: 7. This CDR3 is built from 15 residues. Germline V lookup: CDR1 SGHTS, CDR2 YDEGEE. Here the CDR3 DNA reads TGTGCCAGCAGCTTGGGGGACAGAAAGACAGAAAAACTGTTTTTT. Encoded protein: CASSLGDRKTEKLFF. Looking up the rest from reference TRBV5-8 and TRBJ1-4 gives the full variable domain: EAGVTQSPTHLIKTRGQQATLRCSPISGHTSVYWYQQALGLGLQFLLWYDEGEERNRGNFPPRFSGRQFPNYSSELNVNALELEDSALYLCASSLGDRKTEKLFFGSGTQLSVL.

This chain uses TRBV9 with TRBJ2-1; D not resolved. The V end was cut by 3 bases, the J end by 3 bases, with 7 bases between. The CDR3 totals 13 residues. Germline CDR1 and CDR2: SGDLS and YYNGEE. The CDR3 loop reads CASSARNYNEQFF. Written as DNA, the CDR3 is TGTGCCAGCAGCGCGAGGAACTACAATGAGCAGTTCTTC.